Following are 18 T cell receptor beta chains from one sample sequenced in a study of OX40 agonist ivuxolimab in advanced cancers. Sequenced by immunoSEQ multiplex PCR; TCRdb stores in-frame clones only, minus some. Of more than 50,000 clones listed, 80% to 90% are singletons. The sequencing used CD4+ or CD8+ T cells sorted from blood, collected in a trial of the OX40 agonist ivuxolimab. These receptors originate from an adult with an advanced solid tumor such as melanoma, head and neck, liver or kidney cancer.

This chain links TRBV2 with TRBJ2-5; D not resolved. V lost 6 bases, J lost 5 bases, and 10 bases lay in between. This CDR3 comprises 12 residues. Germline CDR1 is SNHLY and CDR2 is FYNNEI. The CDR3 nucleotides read TGTGCCAGCAGAGGGTACGGGGAGACCCAGTACTTC. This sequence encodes CASRGYGETQYF.

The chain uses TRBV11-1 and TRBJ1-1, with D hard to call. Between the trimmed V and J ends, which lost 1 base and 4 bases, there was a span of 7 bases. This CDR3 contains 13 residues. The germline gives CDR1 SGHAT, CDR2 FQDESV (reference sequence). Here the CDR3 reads CASSLGVRTEAFF. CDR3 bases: TGTGCCAGCAGCTTAGGGGTTCGCACTGAAGCTTTCTTT.

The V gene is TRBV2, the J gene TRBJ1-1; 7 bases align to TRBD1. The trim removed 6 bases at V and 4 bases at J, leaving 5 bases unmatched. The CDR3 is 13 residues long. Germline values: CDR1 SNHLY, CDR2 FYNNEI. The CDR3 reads CASSQTGTTEAFF. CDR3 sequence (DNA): TGTGCCAGCAGCCAGACAGGGACCACTGAAGCTTTCTTT. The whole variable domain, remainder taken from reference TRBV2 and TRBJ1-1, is EPEVTQTPSHQVTQMGQEVILRCVPISNHLYFYWYRQILGQKVEFLVSFYNNEISEKSEIFDDQFSVERPDGSNFTLKIRSTKLEDSAMYFCASSQTGTTEAFFGQGTRLTVV.

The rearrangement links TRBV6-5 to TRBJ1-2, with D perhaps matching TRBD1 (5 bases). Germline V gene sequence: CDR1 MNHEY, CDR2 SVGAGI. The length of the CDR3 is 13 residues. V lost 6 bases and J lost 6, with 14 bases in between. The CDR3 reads CASSPDSRDGYTF. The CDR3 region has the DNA TGTGCCAGCAGCCCCGACAGTCGGGATGGCTACACCTTC.

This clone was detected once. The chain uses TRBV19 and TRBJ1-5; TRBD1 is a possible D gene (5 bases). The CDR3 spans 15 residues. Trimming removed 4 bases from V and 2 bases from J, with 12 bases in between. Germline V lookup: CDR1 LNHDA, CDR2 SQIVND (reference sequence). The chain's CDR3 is CASSRGTVGNQPQHF. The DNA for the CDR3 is TGTGCCAGTAGTAGGGGGACGGTGGGCAATCAGCCCCAGCATTTT.

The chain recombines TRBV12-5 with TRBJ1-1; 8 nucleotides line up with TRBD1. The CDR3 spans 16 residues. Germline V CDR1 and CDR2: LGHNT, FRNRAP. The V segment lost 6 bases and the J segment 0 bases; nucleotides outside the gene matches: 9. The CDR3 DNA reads TGTGCTAGTGGAAAGAGACAGGGGTCCCTGAACACTGAAGCTTTCTTT. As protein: CASGKRQGSLNTEAFF.

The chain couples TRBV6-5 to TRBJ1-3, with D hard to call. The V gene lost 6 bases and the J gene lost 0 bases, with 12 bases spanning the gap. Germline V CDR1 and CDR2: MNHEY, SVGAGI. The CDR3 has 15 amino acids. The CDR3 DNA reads TGTGCCAGCAGATCGGCAGGTGTCTCTGGAAACACCATATATTTT. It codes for CASRSAGVSGNTIYF.

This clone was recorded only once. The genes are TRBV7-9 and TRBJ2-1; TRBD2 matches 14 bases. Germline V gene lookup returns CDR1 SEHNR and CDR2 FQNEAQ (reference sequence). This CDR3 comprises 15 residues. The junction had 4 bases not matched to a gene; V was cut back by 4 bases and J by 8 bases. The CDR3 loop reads CASSSGLAGVDEQFF. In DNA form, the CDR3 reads TGTGCCAGCAGCTCGGGACTAGCGGGAGTCGATGAGCAGTTCTTC.

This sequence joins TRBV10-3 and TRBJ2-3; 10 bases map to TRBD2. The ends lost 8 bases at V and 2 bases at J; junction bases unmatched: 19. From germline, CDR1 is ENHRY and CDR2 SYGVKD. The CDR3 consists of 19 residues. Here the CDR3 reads CAIRGAPGLANLPTDTQYF. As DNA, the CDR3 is TGTGCCATCCGGGGGGCTCCGGGACTAGCGAACCTCCCCACAGATACGCAGTATTTT.

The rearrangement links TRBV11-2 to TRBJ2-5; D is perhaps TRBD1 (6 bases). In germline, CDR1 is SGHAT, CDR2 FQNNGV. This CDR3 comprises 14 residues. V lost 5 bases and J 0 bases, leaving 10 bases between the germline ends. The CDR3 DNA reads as TGTGCCAGCAGCCAACAGGGTTACCAAGAGACCCAGTACTTC. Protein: CASSQQGYQETQYF.

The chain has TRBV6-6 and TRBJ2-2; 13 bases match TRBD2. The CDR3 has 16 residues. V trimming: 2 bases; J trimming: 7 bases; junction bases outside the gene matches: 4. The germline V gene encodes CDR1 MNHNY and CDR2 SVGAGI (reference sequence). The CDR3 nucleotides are TGTGCCAGCAGTTACACTAGCGGGAGGGCCATCGGGGAGCTGTTTTTT. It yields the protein CASSYTSGRAIGELFF.

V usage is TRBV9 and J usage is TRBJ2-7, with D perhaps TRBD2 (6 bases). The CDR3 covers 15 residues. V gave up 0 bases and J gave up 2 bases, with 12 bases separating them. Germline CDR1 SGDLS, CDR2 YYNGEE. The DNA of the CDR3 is TGTGCCAGCAGCGTAGACGCGGGGCAACCCTACGAGCAGTACTTC. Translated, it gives CASSVDAGQPYEQYF. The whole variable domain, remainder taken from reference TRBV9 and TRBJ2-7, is DSGVTQTPKHLITATGQRVTLRCSPRSGDLSVYWYQQSLDQGLQFLIQYYNGEERAKGNILERFSAQQFPDLHSELNLSSLELGDSALYFCASSVDAGQPYEQYFGPGTRLTVT.

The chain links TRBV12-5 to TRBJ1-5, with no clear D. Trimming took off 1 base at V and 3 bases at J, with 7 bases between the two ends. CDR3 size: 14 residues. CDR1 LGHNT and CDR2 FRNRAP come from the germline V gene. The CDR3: CASGLGRTNQPQHF. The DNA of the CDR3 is TGTGCTAGTGGTTTGGGGCGAACCAATCAGCCCCAGCATTTT.

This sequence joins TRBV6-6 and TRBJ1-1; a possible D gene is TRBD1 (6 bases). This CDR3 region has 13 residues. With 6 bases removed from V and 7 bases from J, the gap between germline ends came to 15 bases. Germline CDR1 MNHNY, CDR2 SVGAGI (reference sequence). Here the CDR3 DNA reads TGTGCCAGCAGCCAACAGGGTATTGATGAAGCTTTCTTT. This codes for CASSQQGIDEAFF.

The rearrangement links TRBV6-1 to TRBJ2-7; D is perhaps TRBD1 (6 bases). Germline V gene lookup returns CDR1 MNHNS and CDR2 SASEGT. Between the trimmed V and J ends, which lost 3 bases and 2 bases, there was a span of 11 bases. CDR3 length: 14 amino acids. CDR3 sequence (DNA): TGTGCCAGCAGTGAGTGGGGGCGGACCTACGAGCAGTACTTC. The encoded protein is CASSEWGRTYEQYF.

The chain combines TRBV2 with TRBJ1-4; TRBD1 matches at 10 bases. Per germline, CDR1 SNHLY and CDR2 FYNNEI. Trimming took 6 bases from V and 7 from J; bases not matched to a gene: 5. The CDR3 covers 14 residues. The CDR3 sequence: CASRRTGGGEKLFF. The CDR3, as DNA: TGTGCCAGCAGAAGGACAGGGGGGGGTGAAAAACTGTTTTTT.

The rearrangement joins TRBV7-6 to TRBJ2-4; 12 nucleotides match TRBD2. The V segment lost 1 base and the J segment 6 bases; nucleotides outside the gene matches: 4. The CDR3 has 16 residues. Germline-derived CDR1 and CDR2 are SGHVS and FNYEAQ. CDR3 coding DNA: TGTGCCAGCAGCTTAGGGACTAGCGGGACCTTAAACATTCAGTACTTC. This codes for CASSLGTSGTLNIQYF. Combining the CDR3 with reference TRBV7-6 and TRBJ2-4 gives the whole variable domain GAGVSQSPRYKVTKRGQDVALRCDPISGHVSLYWYRQALGQGPEFLTYFNYEAQQDKSGLPNDRFSAERPEGSISTLTIQRTEQRDSAMYRCASSLGTSGTLNIQYFGAGTRLSVL.

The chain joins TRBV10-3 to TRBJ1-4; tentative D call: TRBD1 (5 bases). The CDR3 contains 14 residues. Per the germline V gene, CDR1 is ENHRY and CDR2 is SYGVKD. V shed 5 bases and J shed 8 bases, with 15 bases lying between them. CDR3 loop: CAISRAGGGEKLFF. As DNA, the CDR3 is TGTGCCATCAGTCGGGCCGGCGGGGGGGAAAAACTGTTTTTT.